This is a list of T cell receptor beta chains from one sample in a study of blood T cell repertoires in COVID-19. TCRdb keeps only in-frame clones here, not all; method: immunoSEQ multiplex PCR. The data contain about 250,000 clones, around 85% of them singletons. Sequencing was carried out using peripheral blood. The receptors shown here come from an older man with acute or convalescent COVID-19. Each CDR3 is given with its conserved first and last residue. Each record gives: V gene, clone size, D gene, J gene, CDR3 protein, CDR3 DNA. The D gene is left open where the match is weak. Size tells how often a clone was seen (once, few, many) or the class of an expanded clone, and some rows leave it out.

v_call: TRBV10-3
clone_size: .
d_call: TRBD1
j_call: TRBJ2-5
cdr3_aa: CAISRGPGQGQETQYF
cdr3_nt: TGTGCCATCAGCCGGGGCCCGGGACAGGGGCAAGAGACCCAGTACTTC

v_call: TRBV10-3
clone_size: few
d_call: .
j_call: TRBJ1-2
cdr3_aa: CAISESTGQRGGYGYTF
cdr3_nt: TGTGCCATCAGTGAGTCTACCGGACAGAGAGGCGGGTATGGCTACACCTTC

v_call: TRBV4-2
clone_size: .
d_call: TRBD2
j_call: TRBJ2-1
cdr3_aa: CASSLAGGGLAVYNEQFF
cdr3_nt: TGTGCCAGCAGCCTGGCAGGGGGGGGACTAGCGGTCTACAATGAGCAGTTCTTC

v_call: TRBV3-1/TRBV3-2
clone_size: .
d_call: TRBD1
j_call: TRBJ1-6
cdr3_aa: CASGDSWNSPLHF
cdr3_nt: TGTGCCAGCGGGGACAGTTGGAATTCACCCCTCCACTTT

v_call: TRBV9
clone_size: .
d_call: TRBD1
j_call: TRBJ1-2
cdr3_aa: CASSTDRAGYTF
cdr3_nt: TGTGCCAGCAGCACGGACAGGGCTGGCTACACCTTC

v_call: TRBV29-1
clone_size: .
d_call: .
j_call: TRBJ1-1
cdr3_aa: CSVEVGGAEAFF
cdr3_nt: TGCAGCGTTGAAGTGGGAGGGGCTGAAGCTTTCTTT

v_call: TRBV6-6
clone_size: .
d_call: TRBD2
j_call: TRBJ2-7
cdr3_aa: CASSGGLAGGDEQYF
cdr3_nt: TGTGCCAGCAGTGGCGGACTAGCGGGGGGGGACGAGCAGTACTTC

v_call: TRBV2
clone_size: .
d_call: TRBD2
j_call: TRBJ2-3
cdr3_aa: CASSGGLAGGTQYF
cdr3_nt: TGTGCCAGCAGTGGTGGGCTAGCGGGGGGTACGCAGTATTTT

v_call: TRBV6-6
clone_size: .
d_call: .
j_call: TRBJ2-7
cdr3_aa: CASSYLSGSYEQYF
cdr3_nt: TGTGCCAGCAGTTACCTCAGCGGTTCCTACGAGCAGTACTTC

v_call: TRBV7-9
clone_size: .
d_call: .
j_call: TRBJ1-1
cdr3_aa: CAGGTGPPNTEAFF
cdr3_nt: TGTGCCGGCGGGACGGGACCGCCGAACACTGAAGCTTTCTTT

v_call: TRBV2
clone_size: .
d_call: .
j_call: TRBJ1-5
cdr3_aa: CASSETQLSNQPQHF
cdr3_nt: TGTGCCAGCAGTGAAACACAGCTAAGCAATCAGCCCCAGCATTTT

v_call: TRBV5-1
clone_size: .
d_call: .
j_call: TRBJ2-1
cdr3_aa: CASSLGAGRNNEQFF
cdr3_nt: TGCGCCAGCAGCTTGGGGGCGGGGAGAAACAATGAGCAGTTCTTC

v_call: TRBV9
clone_size: .
d_call: TRBD1
j_call: TRBJ2-7
cdr3_aa: CASSVGGGQGAREQYF
cdr3_nt: TGTGCCAGCAGCGTAGGAGGGGGACAGGGGGCTCGGGAGCAGTACTTC

v_call: TRBV27
clone_size: .
d_call: .
j_call: TRBJ2-3
cdr3_aa: CASSLSVGTSTDTQYF
cdr3_nt: TGTGCCAGCAGTTTATCGGTGGGGACTAGCACAGATACGCAGTATTTT

v_call: TRBV27
clone_size: once
d_call: TRBD2
j_call: TRBJ2-7
cdr3_aa: CASRPRTSGVYEQYF
cdr3_nt: TGTGCCAGCAGACCCAGGACTAGCGGGGTTTACGAGCAGTACTTC

v_call: TRBV11-3
clone_size: .
d_call: .
j_call: TRBJ2-1
cdr3_aa: CASSVSGQSEQFF
cdr3_nt: TGTGCCAGCAGCGTTTCGGGACAAAGTGAGCAGTTCTTC

v_call: TRBV5-1
clone_size: .
d_call: TRBD2
j_call: TRBJ2-1
cdr3_aa: CASSPTSGGYNEQFF
cdr3_nt: TGCGCCAGCAGTCCTACTAGCGGGGGTTACAATGAGCAGTTCTTC

v_call: TRBV6-5
clone_size: .
d_call: .
j_call: TRBJ2-5
cdr3_aa: CASRMTGQETQYF
cdr3_nt: TGTGCCAGCAGGATGACAGGTCAAGAGACCCAGTACTTC

v_call: TRBV5-1
clone_size: .
d_call: .
j_call: TRBJ1-4
cdr3_aa: CASSLDGGQTNEKLFF
cdr3_nt: TGCGCCAGCAGCTTGGACGGGGGGCAGACTAATGAAAAACTGTTTTTT

v_call: TRBV3-1/TRBV3-2
clone_size: .
d_call: .
j_call: TRBJ2-5
cdr3_aa: CASSHLAGRRTQETQYF
cdr3_nt: TGTGCCAGCAGCCATCTTGCGGGGCGTAGAACGCAAGAGACCCAGTACTTC

v_call: TRBV19
clone_size: .
d_call: TRBD1
j_call: TRBJ1-2
cdr3_aa: CARHSYRGDYGYTF
cdr3_nt: TGTGCCAGACACTCGTACAGGGGAGACTATGGCTACACCTTC

v_call: TRBV6-1
clone_size: .
d_call: TRBD1
j_call: TRBJ1-3
cdr3_aa: CASSATGGSHTDTIYF
cdr3_nt: TGTGCCAGCAGTGCAACAGGGGGCAGCCACACGGACACCATATATTTT

v_call: TRBV27
clone_size: .
d_call: .
j_call: TRBJ2-2
cdr3_aa: CASSFLLGSGIGTGELFF
cdr3_nt: TGTGCCAGCAGTTTCCTCTTAGGGTCGGGGATCGGCACCGGGGAGCTGTTTTTT

v_call: TRBV5-4
clone_size: .
d_call: TRBD1
j_call: TRBJ2-7
cdr3_aa: CASSRKDRADYEQYF
cdr3_nt: TGTGCCAGCAGCCGGAAGGACAGGGCCGACTACGAGCAGTACTTC

v_call: TRBV4-1
clone_size: .
d_call: .
j_call: TRBJ1-2
cdr3_aa: CASSYDRSRHGYTF
cdr3_nt: TGCGCCAGCAGCTATGACAGGAGCCGGCATGGCTACACCTTC

v_call: TRBV20-1
clone_size: .
d_call: TRBD1
j_call: TRBJ2-1
cdr3_aa: CSASPGTASSYNEQFF
cdr3_nt: TGCAGTGCTAGTCCCGGGACAGCCAGCTCCTACAATGAGCAGTTCTTC

v_call: TRBV13
clone_size: few
d_call: TRBD1
j_call: TRBJ2-4
cdr3_aa: CASSPRTGKPKNIQYF
cdr3_nt: TGTGCCAGCAGCCCTAGGACAGGGAAGCCCAAAAACATTCAGTACTTC

v_call: TRBV5-1
clone_size: .
d_call: .
j_call: TRBJ1-1
cdr3_aa: CASSLYGFNTEAFF
cdr3_nt: TGCGCCAGCAGCTTGTACGGGTTTAACACTGAAGCTTTCTTT

v_call: TRBV5-5
clone_size: few
d_call: .
j_call: TRBJ1-2
cdr3_aa: CASSLAPVITAGYGYTF
cdr3_nt: TGTGCCAGCAGCTTGGCCCCTGTCATCACGGCGGGCTATGGCTACACCTTC

v_call: TRBV6-5
clone_size: .
d_call: .
j_call: TRBJ1-5
cdr3_aa: CASSSAGFGAQHF
cdr3_nt: TGTGCCAGCAGTTCCGCAGGGTTTGGGGCCCAGCATTTT

v_call: TRBV5-1
clone_size: .
d_call: TRBD1
j_call: TRBJ1-6
cdr3_aa: CASSTSGTGGNSPLHF
cdr3_nt: TGCGCCAGCAGCACCTCCGGGACAGGGGGGAATTCACCCCTCCACTTT

v_call: TRBV9
clone_size: .
d_call: TRBD1
j_call: TRBJ1-3
cdr3_aa: CASSVGDSSGNTIYF
cdr3_nt: TGTGCCAGCAGCGTAGGGGACAGCTCTGGAAACACCATATATTTT

v_call: TRBV27
clone_size: .
d_call: TRBD1
j_call: TRBJ1-6
cdr3_aa: CASSRQGINSPLHF
cdr3_nt: TGTGCCAGCAGCAGACAGGGAATTAATTCACCCCTCCACTTT

v_call: TRBV5-1
clone_size: .
d_call: TRBD1
j_call: TRBJ1-3
cdr3_aa: CASSLVTGKDTIYF
cdr3_nt: TGCGCCAGCAGCTTGGTGACAGGGAAGGACACCATATATTTT

v_call: TRBV12-3/TRBV12-4
clone_size: .
d_call: TRBD1
j_call: TRBJ1-5
cdr3_aa: CASSLGQGQPQHF
cdr3_nt: TGTGCCAGCAGTTTGGGACAGGGTCAGCCCCAGCATTTT

v_call: TRBV6-6
clone_size: .
d_call: .
j_call: TRBJ1-2
cdr3_aa: CASSSGDHYGYTF
cdr3_nt: TGTGCCAGCAGTTCGGGGGACCACTATGGCTACACCTTC

v_call: TRBV25-1
clone_size: .
d_call: .
j_call: TRBJ1-1
cdr3_aa: CASSARTVNTEAFF
cdr3_nt: TGTGCCAGCAGTGCGAGGACAGTGAACACTGAAGCTTTCTTT

v_call: TRBV2
clone_size: .
d_call: TRBD1
j_call: TRBJ2-7
cdr3_aa: CASSRTGLRLHEQYF
cdr3_nt: TGTGCCAGCAGTCGGACAGGGTTGCGGCTACACGAGCAGTACTTC

v_call: TRBV18
clone_size: .
d_call: TRBD2
j_call: TRBJ2-3
cdr3_aa: CASSGLAGGDTQYF
cdr3_nt: TGTGCCAGCTCAGGACTAGCGGGAGGAGATACGCAGTATTTT

v_call: TRBV6-5
clone_size: .
d_call: TRBD1
j_call: TRBJ2-1
cdr3_aa: CASRRGQDYNEQFF
cdr3_nt: TGTGCCAGCAGAAGAGGACAGGACTACAATGAGCAGTTCTTC

v_call: TRBV30
clone_size: .
d_call: .
j_call: TRBJ1-2
cdr3_aa: CAWSVGRGYGYTF
cdr3_nt: TGTGCCTGGAGTGTAGGACGGGGGTATGGCTACACCTTC